The 2 T cell receptor beta chains in this list originate from one sample, sequenced in a study of T-cell memory formation after mild COVID-19. TCRdb analysed the 5' RACE reads with MiXCR anew, one entry per CDR3 protein. The sample records 150,000 or so distinct CDR3 sequences, roughly 15% being singletons. The source material was PBMCs or a T cell subset sorted from them (not recorded which). These receptors were taken from an adult woman who had mild COVID-19 (a few samples of this study predate the infection). Cell type and time point are not known.

This clonotype was seen at least ten times. J is TRBJ2-7 and V is TRBV20-1; TRBD2 aligns across 11 bases. The germline V gene encodes CDR1 DFQATT and CDR2 SNEGSKA (reference sequence). Trimming took 4 bases from V and 0 from J; bases not matched to a gene: 8. This CDR3 contains 16 residues. This CDR3 reads CSAIQLAGASSYEQYF. Written as DNA, the CDR3 is TGCAGTGCTATCCAACTAGCGGGGGCAAGCTCCTACGAGCAGTACTTC.

The V and J genes are TRBV5-5 and TRBJ2-3, with D uncertain. V was cut by 4 bases and J by 0 bases, with 15 bases left in between. Germline CDR1 reads SGHKS; CDR2 reads YYEKEE (reference sequence). The CDR3 spans 16 residues. The CDR3 loop is CASSRDWNPSTDTQYF. Here the CDR3 DNA reads TGTGCCAGCAGCCGAGACTGGAACCCTAGCACAGATACGCAGTATTTT. The entire variable domain, with the rest obtained from reference TRBV5-5 and TRBJ2-3, is as follows: DAGVTQSPTHLIKTRGQQVTLRCSPISGHKSVSWYQQVLGQGPQFIFQYYEKEERGRGNFPDRFSARQFPNYSSELNVNALLLGDSALYLCASSRDWNPSTDTQYFGPGTRLTVL.